This paragraph reports one TCR beta chain. The data were obtained in a study of T cells in Graves' hyperthyroidism and ophthalmopathy. RNA transcripts provided the source from which TCR beta CDR3 regions were amplified. An initial round of RT-PCR targeting the TCR CDR3 relied on the HTBI primer set. TCRdb reprocessed the multiplex PCR reads with MiXCR, giving one entry per CDR3 protein. The table lists some 560,000 distinct CDR3 sequences, 14% of them singletons. Hyperthyroidism patients were newly diagnosed, had disease duration under 2 months, and were aged 18 to 65 years. The sequence came from a middle-aged woman with Graves' hyperthyroidism. Sequenced material: blood.

The CDR3 region has the DNA TGTGCCAGCAGCCTAGGTAGCGACTCTCTCACAGATACGCAGTATTTT. It specifies CASSLGSDSLTDTQYF. The chain uses TRBV6-1 and TRBJ2-3, with D possibly matching TRBD2 (5 bases). Germline V gene data show CDR1 as MNHNS and CDR2 as SASEGT. V was pared by 6 bases and J by 2 bases, with 18 bases between. The CDR3 runs 16 residues.